The clone carrying this TCR beta chain appeared many times. Its specificity is not known. The data originate from a study of human T cells and chemical hapten exposure. This CDR3 contains 15 residues. The V gene's germline CDR1 is SNHLY and CDR2 FYNNEI. V was pared by 6 bases and J by 4 bases, with 9 bases of the junction left unmatched. TCRdb passed the RACE reads through MiXCR, listing each CDR3 protein once. The table includes about 120,000 distinct CDR3 sequences, roughly an eighth detected once. Time point denoted: patch test 1, 2 weeks after DPC sensitization. Stated treatment: therapeutic diphenylcyclopropenone sensitization with weekly scalp DPC. Study-wide results and limits: Expanded TCRs showed more large CDR3 clusters than pre-sensitization or healthy control sets. Patch test scores rose with PT1 expanded TCR counts, a positive correlation.

V and J are TRBV2 and TRBJ1-1, with 9 bases fitting TRBD1. This TCR came from a man in his late teens or twenties with alopecia areata. Some clones in this sample may be carry-over from other donors' samples. The sequenced sample was whole blood, obtained in connection with sensitization to the hapten diphenylcyclopropenone (DPC). For the CDR3, the DNA is TGTGCCAGCAGCGAGGACAGGGGTGAAGGCACTGAAGCTTTCTTT. Its translation is CASSEDRGEGTEAFF.